Below, 13 T cell receptor beta chains from the same sample are listed, as sequenced in a study of blood T cell repertoires in COVID-19 (TCRdb year 2020). The method behind the library was the immunoSEQ multiplex PCR assay. TCRdb stores this immuneACCESS table with in-frame sequences only. Part of the clones is absent; in the studies checked, under half of the shortfall reflects unresolved V genes, and no reason is known for the rest. The sample table holds under 200,000 clones, of which 70% to 90% were seen once. The ten largest clones capture 5.5% to 8.5% of the sample. The sequencing sample was made of peripheral blood. These receptors originate from a woman of 80 years or more in a cohort sampled during active or convalescent COVID-19.

This chain uses TRBV18 with TRBJ1-1, with 8 positions matching TRBD1. Germline V gene sequence: CDR1 KGHSH, CDR2 LQKENI. The ends lost 6 bases at V and 6 bases at J; junction bases unmatched: 9. The CDR3 extends over 14 amino acids. CDR3 amino acids: CASSPAGGASEAFF. The CDR3 nucleotides are TGTGCCAGCTCGCCCGCAGGGGGCGCGTCTGAAGCTTTCTTT.

The chain joins TRBV9 to TRBJ1-2; the D gene is possibly TRBD1 (6 bases). CDR1 is SGDLS, CDR2 YYNGEE, per germline. Trimming pared 4 bases from V and 5 bases from J, leaving 12 bases between. The CDR3 has 13 amino acids. In DNA, the CDR3 is TGTGCCAGCAGCACAAGTCAGGGGTATGGCTACACCTTC. Translation: CASSTSQGYGYTF.

This clone was counted a few times. The rearrangement links TRBV6-6 to TRBJ1-2; perhaps TRBD1 as D (5 bases). V was cut by 2 bases and J by 3 bases, with 10 bases left in between. The CDR3 consists of 14 residues. The germline V gene encodes CDR1 MNHNY and CDR2 SVGAGI (reference sequence). CDR3 DNA: TGTGCCAGCAGTTACCTGTTCAGGGACTATGGCTACACCTTC. As protein: CASSYLFRDYGYTF.

The chain links TRBV5-1 to TRBJ1-4; D might be TRBD1 (5 bases). Germline V CDR1 and CDR2: SGHRS, YFSETQ. V lost 0 bases and J 6 bases, leaving 18 bases between the germline ends. This CDR3 spans 17 amino acids. CDR3 bases: TGCGCCAGCAGCTTGGCCGGACCGGGGGGGGTATATGAAAAACTGTTTTTT. It yields the protein CASSLAGPGGVYEKLFF.

The CDR3 coding sequence is TGTGCCAGCAGTTACCGCCGGCAGACTATCGGCAATGAGCAGTTCTTC. This encodes CASSYRRQTIGNEQFF. The chain carries TRBV6-6 and TRBJ2-1, with D perhaps TRBD2 (5 bases). The germline V and J ends were trimmed by 2 bases and 6 bases, with 17 bases remaining between them. The CDR3 loop spans 16 amino acids. Germline assignment: CDR1 MNHNY and CDR2 SVGAGI (reference sequence).

CDR3 in amino acids: CSASRGSRRNEQFF. The CDR3 coding sequence is TGCAGTGCTAGTAGGGGGAGTAGGAGGAATGAGCAGTTCTTC. The chain employs TRBV20-1 and TRBJ2-1; a possible D gene is TRBD1 (6 bases). The CDR3 totals 14 residues. The V end was cut by 3 bases, the J end by 7 bases, with 16 bases between. The germline V gene has CDR1 DFQATT and CDR2 SNEGSKA (reference sequence).

The V and J genes are TRBV3-1 (or the pseudogene TRBV3-2) and TRBJ2-6; tentatively, D is TRBD2 (5 bases). Per the germline V gene, CDR1 is LGHDT and CDR2 is YNNKEL (reference sequence). V was pared by 0 bases and J by 1 base, with 16 bases between. The CDR3 has 19 amino acids. CDR3: CASSQERALRLSGANVLTF. The CDR3 DNA sequence: TGTGCCAGCAGCCAAGAGAGGGCTCTTCGGTTGTCTGGGGCCAACGTCCTGACTTTC.

The chain is built from TRBV30 and TRBJ2-4; D remains ambiguous. CDR3 length equals 13 residues. Trimming took 2 bases from V and 2 from J, leaving 7 bases between them. Germline CDR1 and CDR2: GTSNPN and SVGIG (reference sequence). The CDR3 is CAWSLVTKNIQYF. The DNA for the CDR3 is TGTGCCTGGAGTCTAGTAACCAAAAACATTCAGTACTTC.

This chain joins TRBV7-8 and TRBJ2-3; D is unresolved. The CDR3 spans 11 residues. V was clipped by 3 bases and J by 6 bases, with 4 bases between them. Germline loops: CDR1 SGHVS, CDR2 FQNEAQ. The CDR3: CASSLEDTQYF. The DNA of the CDR3 is TGTGCCAGCAGCTTGGAGGATACGCAGTATTTT.

The chain recombines TRBV4-1 with TRBJ2-1, with 9 bases fitting TRBD2. The germline V gene has CDR1 MGHRA and CDR2 YSYEKL. The CDR3 covers 16 residues. V dropped 0 bases and J dropped 4; count of bases not matched to a gene: 4. The CDR3 loop is CASSQDPAGGYNEQFF. For the CDR3, the DNA is TGCGCCAGCAGCCAAGACCCAGCGGGGGGATACAATGAGCAGTTCTTC.

This clone showed up just once. This chain uses TRBV12-3 or TRBV12-4 with TRBJ1-1; 9 nucleotides line up with TRBD1. The length of the CDR3 is 12 residues. J gave up 7 bases and V 5 bases, and 2 bases lay outside the gene matches. CDR3 sequence: CASSRDRVEAFF. CDR3 DNA sequence: TGTGCCAGCAGTCGGGACAGGGTTGAAGCTTTCTTT.

This rearrangement joins TRBV15 to TRBJ2-1; a weak D match, TRBD2 (6 bases). CDR3 size: 17 residues. With 5 bases removed from V and 4 bases from J, the gap between germline ends came to 21 bases. The germline CDR1 and CDR2 sequences are LNHNV and YYDKDF (reference sequence). The DNA of the CDR3 is TGTGCCACCAGCCCTAAGAACCAAGCGGGTCTATACAATGAGCAGTTCTTC. It codes for CATSPKNQAGLYNEQFF.

The chain is built from TRBV21-1 and TRBJ2-1; the table's D gene call, TRBD1, was not cross checked with the DNA. TRBV21-1 is designated a pseudogene. The CDR3 length is 15 residues. CDR3 DNA: TGTGCCAGCAGCTTTAGGGGTGTTCGCTACAATGAGCAGTTCTTC. This sequence encodes CASSFRGVRYNEQFF.